This is a list of T cell receptor beta chains from one sample in a study of shared clonotypes between healthy human individuals. Clones were read by immunoSEQ multiplex PCR, and TCRdb kept only the in-frame ones, dropping some. The repertoire includes 2 million to 3 million clones, roughly nine tenths of them detected once, and around 0.15% sits in the top ten. The sequenced sample consisted of naive CD4+ T cells sorted from blood. These TCRs come from a man aged 18 to 30 in good health. The CDR3 runs from the conserved cysteine through the conserved F or W. D genes are given only for firm matches.

NA | TRBV28 | CASIMPAGGEAFF
TRBD2 | TRBV4-1 | CASSQDFLAGFRDEQFF
NA | TRBV25-1 | CASSDRIVDGYTF
NA | TRBV7-2 | CASSAYPWGRDIGQPQHF
TRBD1 | TRBV7-9 | CASSLTRGRGLTNEKLFF
NA | TRBV5-1 | CASRPEQMVNYGYTF
TRBD1 | TRBV7-2 | CASSLDRAEFF
NA | TRBV6-6 | CASSYPESEQYF
TRBD2 | TRBV19 | CASSKRGALDGTDTQYF
NA | TRBV6-1 | CASRLRDSNEQFF
TRBD2 | TRBV2 | CASSSIQGLASYNEQFF
TRBD2 | TRBV5-4 | CASSSGTSAYTDTQYF
TRBD2 | TRBV28 | CASSLLGGNNEQFF
TRBD2 | TRBV10-1 | CASGPSGSYEQYF
NA | TRBV11-2 | CASSILYEQYF
NA | TRBV6-1 | CASSKNRAKQETQYF
NA | TRBV12-2 | CASRLDPRDREEVGELFF
TRBD1 | TRBV7-9 | CASSASRGLTNEKLFF
NA | TRBV27 | CASRQVVGEKLFF
TRBD1 | TRBV10-3 | CAISGGSGDTEAFF